This record covers a single T cell receptor (beta chain). This sample was included in a study of cytomegalovirus exposure and HLA in healthy donors. PCR employed 60 Vbeta and 13 Jbeta primers. The data were produced by immunoSEQ multiplex PCR, yet TCRdb's version contains in-frame clones alone and is incomplete. The sample lists about 130,000 clones, more than 65% occurring once. Germline assignment: CDR1 SGHRS and CDR2 YFSETQ. The CDR3 has 11 amino acids. The V end was cut by 1 base, the J end by 14 bases, with 12 bases between. V and J are TRBV5-1 and TRBJ1-2, with D unresolved. The sample comprised PBMCs. The clonotype originates from a woman in her sixties in good health and CMV-seropositive. CDR3 bases: TGCGCCAGCAGCTTGAGCGGGGATTGGACCTTC. Translation: CASSLSGDWTF.